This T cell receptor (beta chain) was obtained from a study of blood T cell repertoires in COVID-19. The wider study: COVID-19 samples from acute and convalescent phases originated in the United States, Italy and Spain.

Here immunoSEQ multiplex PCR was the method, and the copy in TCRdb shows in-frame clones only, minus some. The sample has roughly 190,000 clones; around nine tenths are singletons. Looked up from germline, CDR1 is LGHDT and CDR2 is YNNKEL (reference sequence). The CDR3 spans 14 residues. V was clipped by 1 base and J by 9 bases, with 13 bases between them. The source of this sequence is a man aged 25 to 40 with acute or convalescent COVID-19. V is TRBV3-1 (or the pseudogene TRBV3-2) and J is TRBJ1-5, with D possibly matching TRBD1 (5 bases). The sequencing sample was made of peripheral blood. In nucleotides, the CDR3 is TGTGCCAGCAGCCAAGGGGTGGGGCTTCGGCCCCAGCATTTT. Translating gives CASSQGVGLRPQHF.